The clone carrying this TCR beta chain has only a few counts. Its antigen is unknown. The data derive from a study of CD8+ T cells in alopecia areata. Treatment here: oral pan-JAK inhibitor, 5-10 mg twice daily. Study outcomes and limitations: Tofacitinib produced a significant decrease in scalp clonality and in expanded CD8+ clones among the top 100.

This CDR3 comprises 17 residues. V shed 4 bases, J shed 6 bases, and the junction held 10 bases outside the gene matches. The germline gives CDR1 SGHRS, CDR2 YFSETQ. Extraction of RNA preceded its reverse transcription into cDNA, which served as the sequencing template. Repertoires were generated with immunoSEQ multiplex PCR, while TCRdb's copy carries only in-frame clones and drops some. The table lists about 210,000 clones, about 64% of them singletons, with 4% to 5% in the top ten. The genes are TRBV5-1 and TRBJ2-1; 13 bases agree with TRBD2. Material: CD4+ T cells sorted from blood, obtained at week 4, from a patient treated with tofacitinib. The receptor comes from a human donor with alopecia areata. The CDR3: CASSPRPGTSGANEQFF. For the CDR3, the DNA is TGCGCCAGCAGCCCACGACCCGGGACTAGCGGGGCCAATGAGCAGTTCTTC.